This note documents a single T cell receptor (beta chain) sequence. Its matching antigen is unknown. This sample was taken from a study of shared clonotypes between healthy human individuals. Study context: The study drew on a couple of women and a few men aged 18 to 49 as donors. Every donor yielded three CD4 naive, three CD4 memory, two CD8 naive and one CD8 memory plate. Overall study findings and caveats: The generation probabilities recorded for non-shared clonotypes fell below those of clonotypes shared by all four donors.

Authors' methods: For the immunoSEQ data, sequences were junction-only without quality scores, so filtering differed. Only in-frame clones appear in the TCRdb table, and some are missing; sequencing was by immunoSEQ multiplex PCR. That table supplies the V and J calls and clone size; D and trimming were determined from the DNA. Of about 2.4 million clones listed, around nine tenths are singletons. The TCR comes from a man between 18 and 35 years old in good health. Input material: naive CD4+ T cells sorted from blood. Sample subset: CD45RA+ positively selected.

In DNA, the CDR3 is TGTGCCAGCAGCCCAGGACAGGATCAAGAGACCCAGTACTTC. Amino acid sequence: CASSPGQDQETQYF. V usage is TRBV11-3 and J usage is TRBJ2-5, with 7 bases that match TRBD1. CDR3 length: 14 residues. Germline CDR1 reads SGHNT; CDR2 reads YENEEA. V was pared by 5 bases and J by 2 bases, with 5 bases of the junction left unmatched.